The 23 T cell receptor beta chains below were found in one sample sequenced in a study of blood T cell repertoires in COVID-19. Produced via immunoSEQ multiplex PCR; TCRdb's table is partial and in-frame only. The repertoire has some 200,000 clones, approximately 90% of them found once; the top ten carry about 4.8%. The sample consisted of peripheral blood. The receptors derive from a woman in her forties with acute or convalescent COVID-19.

This clone was recorded only once. The chain combines TRBV20-1 with TRBJ1-2; no clear D gene. The CDR3 spans 11 residues. V lost 0 bases to trimming and J lost 4 bases, with 3 bases between them. Germline CDR1 DFQATT, CDR2 SNEGSKA (reference sequence). CDR3 in amino acids: CSARDLYGYTF. The CDR3 DNA sequence: TGCAGTGCTAGAGACCTCTATGGCTACACCTTC.

The chain carries TRBV27 and TRBJ1-4, with a weak D call TRBD1 (6 bases). Trimming pared 6 bases from V and 4 bases from J, leaving 21 bases between. CDR3 size: 17 residues. Germline V gene lookup returns CDR1 MNHEY and CDR2 SMNVEV (reference sequence). CDR3 nucleotides: TGTGCCAGCAGCCGGGACATCCCTCGTCCTGGTAATGAAAAACTGTTTTTT. Protein sequence: CASSRDIPRPGNEKLFF.

This chain connects TRBV5-4 to TRBJ1-5, with TRBD1 matching 8 bases. Germline CDR1 SGHNT, CDR2 YYREEE (reference sequence). Unmatched junction bases numbered 3, after V lost 2 bases and J lost 2 bases. The CDR3 is 15 amino acids. CDR3 coding DNA: TGTGCCAGCAGCTTAGGACAGGGAGGCAATCAGCCCCAGCATTTT. It is translated as CASSLGQGGNQPQHF.

The rearrangement uses TRBV19 and TRBJ1-6; 9 nucleotides align to TRBD1. Germline V gives CDR1 LNHDA, CDR2 SQIVND (reference sequence). The CDR3 covers 15 residues. Unmatched junction bases numbered 8, after V lost 6 bases and J lost 8 bases. The CDR3 DNA reads as TGTGCCAGTAGATACAGGGGGCAACGAGATTCACCCCTCCACTTT. Translated, it gives CASRYRGQRDSPLHF.

This rearrangement joins TRBV19 to TRBJ2-3; 7 bases line up with TRBD1. The CDR3 extends over 15 amino acids. The V and J ends lost 9 bases and 0 bases, in that order; junction bases with no gene match: 9. The germline V gene encodes CDR1 LNHDA and CDR2 SQIVND (reference sequence). The CDR3 DNA reads TGTGCCAGCCGTTTTAGGGGGCTAAGCACAGATACGCAGTATTTT. As protein: CASRFRGLSTDTQYF.

On this clone: One end of the junction is discordant with germline, which a read error may explain. V gene TRBV19 combines with J gene TRBJ1-6; D not resolved. Per germline, CDR1 LNHDA and CDR2 SQIVND (reference sequence). The CDR3 length is 10 residues. CDR3 bases: TGTGCCAGTAGTTACCGAGAACGGAGCTTT. It encodes CASSYRERSF.

Turning to this clone: The same CDR3 can be traced to other DNA sequences in this sample. The gene calls are TRBV5-6 and TRBJ2-5, with 9 bases aligning to TRBD2. The V and J ends lost 0 bases and 4 bases, in that order; junction bases with no gene match: 4. The length of the CDR3 is 15 residues. The germline V gene encodes CDR1 SGHDT and CDR2 YYEEEE. The CDR3 nucleotides read TGTGCCAGCAGCTTGGGGCGGGGGGGCCGAGAGACCCAGTACTTC. Amino acid sequence: CASSLGRGGRETQYF. The whole variable domain, remainder taken from reference TRBV5-6 and TRBJ2-5, is DAGVTQSPTHLIKTRGQQVTLRCSPKSGHDTVSWYQQALGQGPQFIFQYYEEEERQRGNFPDRFSGHQFPNYSSELNVNALLLGDSALYLCASSLGRGGRETQYFGPGTRLLVL.

V usage is TRBV7-2 and J usage is TRBJ2-1; TRBD1 aligns across 9 bases. The germline V gene has CDR1 SGHTA and CDR2 FQGNSA. The CDR3 loop spans 13 amino acids. The J segment lost 12 bases and the V segment lost 7 bases, leaving 10 bases of the junction unmatched. CDR3 DNA: TGTGCCAGCATCCTACAGGGGGCGGGAAGGCAGTTCTTC. Translation: CASILQGAGRQFF.

The chain employs TRBV21-1 and TRBJ2-7; the table's TRBD1 call for D was not verified on the DNA. TRBV21-1 is annotated as a pseudogene. CDR3 length equals 14 residues. The CDR3 loop reads CASSKGPSLQEQYV. For the CDR3, the DNA is TGTGCCAGCAGCAAAGGGCCGTCGCTCCAAGAGCAGTACGTC.

This rearrangement joins TRBV5-1 to TRBJ1-2; perhaps TRBD1 as D (5 bases). Germline CDR1 is SGHRS and CDR2 is YFSETQ. This CDR3 is built from 15 residues. V was clipped by 0 bases and J by 2 bases, with 11 bases between them. CDR3: CASSLEAGGNYGYTF. CDR3 DNA: TGCGCCAGCAGCTTGGAGGCCGGGGGGAACTATGGCTACACCTTC.

This clone was detected only a few times. The same CDR3 is also encoded by other DNA sequences in this sample. The genes are TRBV19 and TRBJ2-7; 10 bases match TRBD1. The V segment lost 9 bases and the J segment 1 base; nucleotides outside the gene matches: 3. The germline V gene encodes CDR1 LNHDA and CDR2 SQIVND (reference sequence). The CDR3 totals 13 residues. CDR3 coding DNA: TGTGCCAGCCGGGACAGGGGTTCCTACGAGCAGTACGTC. Translating gives CASRDRGSYEQYV.

This chain uses TRBV4-1 with TRBJ1-5; D not resolved. Looked up from germline, CDR1 is MGHRA and CDR2 is YSYEKL. V lost 0 bases, J lost 7 bases, and 10 bases lay in between. The CDR3 loop spans 14 amino acids. The CDR3 DNA reads TGCGCCAGCAGCCAAGAGGCGGGGAACCAGCCCCAGCATTTT. Amino acids: CASSQEAGNQPQHF.

The V and J genes are TRBV25-1 and TRBJ2-7; 8 nucleotides match TRBD1. This CDR3 is built from 13 residues. J was trimmed by 9 bases and V by 5 bases; bases with no gene match: 9. Germline V gives CDR1 MGHDK, CDR2 SYGVNS. Here the CDR3 reads CASSPAGTGTQYV. In DNA form, the CDR3 reads TGTGCCAGCAGTCCCGCAGGGACAGGAACGCAGTACGTC.

This sequence joins TRBV10-3 and TRBJ1-2; TRBD1 is a possible D gene (6 bases). Germline CDR1 is ENHRY and CDR2 is SYGVKD. The CDR3 is 15 amino acids. Trimming took 6 bases from V and 4 from J, leaving 18 bases between them. CDR3 coding DNA: TGTGCCATCAGCCGGACAGAGGGCGATCTCTATGGCTACACCTTC. It encodes CAISRTEGDLYGYTF.

The chain joins TRBV10-1 to TRBJ2-7; 7 bases line up with TRBD1. The length of the CDR3 is 12 residues. Germline V gene sequence: CDR1 WNHNN, CDR2 SYGVQD (reference sequence). V lost 6 bases and J lost 4; bases outside the gene matches: 3. The CDR3 reads CASRDRRYEQYV. DNA for the CDR3: TGCGCCAGCAGGGACAGGAGGTACGAGCAGTACGTC.

This sequence joins TRBV6-5 and TRBJ1-6, with 7 nucleotides matching TRBD1. The CDR3 spans 14 residues. Losses at the gene ends were 6 bases for V and 7 bases for J; bases not matched to a gene: 6. Germline V CDR1 and CDR2: MNHEY, SVGAGI. The CDR3 DNA reads as TGTGCCAGCAGCCAAACAGGGGTCAATTCACCCCTCCACTTT. Encoded protein: CASSQTGVNSPLHF.

This chain connects TRBV5-1 to TRBJ1-2; D is ambiguous. Trimming left V 1 base short and J 6 bases short, with 19 bases between. The CDR3 is made up of 16 amino acids. The germline CDR1 and CDR2 sequences are SGHRS and YFSETQ. The CDR3 nucleotides are TGCGCCAGCAGCTTGCAGTTCCGCGACGGGAGTCATGGCTACACCTTC. Protein: CASSLQFRDGSHGYTF.

The chain links TRBV30 to TRBJ2-6; possibly TRBD2 for D (5 bases). Germline CDR1 reads GTSNPN; CDR2 reads SVGIG (reference sequence). Deletions cut 7 bases from V and 2 bases from J, with 9 bases between. The CDR3 has 13 residues. The chain's CDR3 is CALRVTGANVLTF. As DNA, the CDR3 is TGTGCCTTGCGGGTAACTGGGGCCAACGTCCTGACTTTC.

This sequence joins TRBV18 and TRBJ1-1; 9 nucleotides match TRBD1. Germline V gives CDR1 KGHSH, CDR2 LQKENI. The CDR3 totals 16 residues. V dropped 3 bases and J dropped 0; count of bases not matched to a gene: 5. DNA of the CDR3: TGTGCCAGCTCACCCGGGACAGGGATATTGAACACTGAAGCTTTCTTT. Amino acids: CASSPGTGILNTEAFF.

The chain couples TRBV14 to TRBJ1-2; D remains unclear. This CDR3 is built from 16 residues. CDR1 is SGHDN and CDR2 is FVKESK in the germline V gene. V shed 4 bases and J shed 4 bases, with 19 bases lying between them. CDR3 DNA sequence: TGTGCCAGCAGCCCAAGGGCGGGAAAATTATCCTATGGCTACACCTTC. Amino acids: CASSPRAGKLSYGYTF.

This chain connects TRBV19 to TRBJ1-4; a weak D match, TRBD1 (6 bases). V was shortened by 7 bases and J by 3 bases, with 15 bases between the two germline ends. Germline V gene data show CDR1 as LNHDA and CDR2 as SQIVND (reference sequence). This CDR3 spans 15 amino acids. CDR3 bases: TGTGCCAGTACCCCTTGGGCAGGGGCTAATGAAAAACTGTTTTTT. This gives the protein CASTPWAGANEKLFF.

The chain carries TRBV3-1 (or the pseudogene TRBV3-2) and TRBJ1-1; tentatively, D is TRBD1 (6 bases). CDR1 LGHDT and CDR2 YNNKEL come from the germline V gene (reference sequence). CDR3 length: 14 amino acids. The germline V and J ends were trimmed by 4 bases and 0 bases, with 9 bases remaining between them. CDR3 sequence: CASSLGQLNTEAFF. The CDR3 region has the DNA TGTGCCAGCAGCCTCGGACAGCTGAACACTGAAGCTTTCTTT.

The chain employs TRBV6-5 and TRBJ2-3; 7 bases match TRBD1. After removal of 8 bases from V and 2 bases from J, the junction contained 7 bases not matched to a gene. The CDR3 sequence is 14 residues long. Germline-derived CDR1 and CDR2 are MNHEY and SVGAGI. The CDR3: CASPRQGSTDTQYF. In DNA, the CDR3 is TGTGCCAGCCCCCGACAGGGATCCACAGATACGCAGTATTTT.